This is a list of T cell receptor beta chains from one sample in a study of T cell repertoires in cytomegalovirus infection. TCRdb re-called the reads with MiXCR, one entry per CDR3 protein. The sample includes 200,000 to 300,000 distinct CDR3 sequences, roughly an eighth seen only once; the top ten take 1.5% to 2%. The specimen was PBMCs. These receptors all come from a human donor in good health (CMV status not recorded). Some clones in this sample may be carry-over from other donors' samples. Both conserved end residues are part of each CDR3. The D gene is left open where the match is weak. Some rows have no size entry. The others give once, few or many, or a class for an expanded clone.

clone size: .; V gene: TRBV5-1; D gene: .; J gene: TRBJ2-2; CDR3 protein: CASSLEGAGELFF; CDR3 DNA: TGCGCCAGCAGCTTGGAAGGGGCCGGGGAGCTGTTTTTT
clone size: .; V gene: TRBV7-3; D gene: .; J gene: TRBJ2-2; CDR3 protein: CASSLTNTGELFF; CDR3 DNA: TGTGCCAGCAGCTTAACGAACACCGGGGAGCTGTTTTTT
clone size: .; V gene: TRBV15; D gene: .; J gene: TRBJ2-1; CDR3 protein: CATSPARGTYNEQFF; CDR3 DNA: TGTGCCACCAGCCCCGCACGGGGAACGTACAATGAGCAGTTCTTC
clone size: many; V gene: TRBV6-6; D gene: TRBD2; J gene: TRBJ2-3; CDR3 protein: CASTYGTSGGNTDTQYF; CDR3 DNA: TGTGCCAGCACCTACGGGACTAGCGGGGGGAACACAGATACGCAGTATTTT
clone size: many; V gene: TRBV28; D gene: .; J gene: TRBJ1-4; CDR3 protein: CASRGAQTNEKLFF; CDR3 DNA: TGTGCCAGCAGGGGGGCTCAGACTAATGAAAAACTGTTTTTT
clone size: many; V gene: TRBV6-6; D gene: .; J gene: TRBJ1-6; CDR3 protein: CASSYSRGARGSPLHF; CDR3 DNA: TGTGCCAGCAGTTACTCGAGGGGGGCGAGAGGTTCACCCCTCCACTTT
clone size: .; V gene: TRBV7-4; D gene: .; J gene: TRBJ2-3; CDR3 protein: CASSLAGLPSSTDTQYF; CDR3 DNA: TGTGCCAGCAGCTTAGCGGGACTTCCCTCTAGCACAGATACGCAGTATTTT
clone size: .; V gene: TRBV6-2/TRBV6-3; D gene: .; J gene: TRBJ1-1; CDR3 protein: CASSDRWTEAFF; CDR3 DNA: TGTGCCAGCAGCGATCGGTGGACTGAAGCTTTCTTT
clone size: few; V gene: TRBV11-3; D gene: .; J gene: TRBJ1-1; CDR3 protein: CASSPRGGVEAFF; CDR3 DNA: TGTGCCAGCAGCCCCCGAGGTGGGGTGGAAGCTTTCTTT
clone size: few; V gene: TRBV4-3; D gene: .; J gene: TRBJ2-5; CDR3 protein: CASSQGERRTQETQYF; CDR3 DNA: TGCGCCAGCAGCCAAGGGGAACGGAGAACCCAAGAGACCCAGTACTTC
clone size: .; V gene: TRBV29-1; D gene: .; J gene: TRBJ2-5; CDR3 protein: CSVEGELRETQYF; CDR3 DNA: TGCAGCGTTGAGGGGGAGCTTCGGGAGACCCAGTACTTC
clone size: few; V gene: TRBV19; D gene: TRBD1; J gene: TRBJ1-5; CDR3 protein: CASGSGDSNQPQHF; CDR3 DNA: TGTGCCAGCGGAAGTGGGGACAGTAATCAGCCCCAGCATTTT
clone size: many; V gene: TRBV7-8; D gene: .; J gene: TRBJ2-2; CDR3 protein: CASSLVRPDTGELFF; CDR3 DNA: TGTGCCAGCAGCTTAGTTCGTCCCGACACCGGGGAGCTGTTTTTT
clone size: .; V gene: TRBV7-2; D gene: TRBD2; J gene: TRBJ2-3; CDR3 protein: CASSLVLRGNTDTQYF; CDR3 DNA: TGTGCCAGCAGCTTAGTTCTGCGGGGGAACACAGATACGCAGTATTTT
clone size: .; V gene: TRBV10-3; D gene: .; J gene: TRBJ2-7; CDR3 protein: CAINTGYEQYF; CDR3 DNA: TGTGCCATCAATACAGGGTACGAGCAGTACTTC
clone size: few; V gene: TRBV5-6; D gene: .; J gene: TRBJ1-2; CDR3 protein: CASSLGDLRTWAGYTF; CDR3 DNA: TGTGCCAGCAGCTTGGGGGATCTCAGAACGTGGGCTGGCTACACCTTC
clone size: many; V gene: TRBV7-2; D gene: TRBD1; J gene: TRBJ2-5; CDR3 protein: CASSPVGQGVGETQYF; CDR3 DNA: TGTGCCAGCAGCCCCGTGGGACAGGGGGTTGGGGAGACCCAGTACTTC
clone size: many; V gene: TRBV7-2; D gene: .; J gene: TRBJ1-1; CDR3 protein: CASSRGVGNTEAFF; CDR3 DNA: TGTGCCAGCAGCCGGGGGGTCGGGAACACTGAAGCTTTCTTT
clone size: .; V gene: TRBV5-4; D gene: TRBD2; J gene: TRBJ2-3; CDR3 protein: CASTLAGKSTDTQYF; CDR3 DNA: TGTGCCAGCACCTTAGCGGGGAAGAGCACAGATACGCAGTATTTT
clone size: many; V gene: TRBV19; D gene: .; J gene: TRBJ2-7; CDR3 protein: CASQRGGNNYEQYF; CDR3 DNA: TGTGCCTCCCAAAGGGGGGGGAACAACTACGAGCAGTACTTC
clone size: few; V gene: TRBV20-1; D gene: TRBD2; J gene: TRBJ2-1; CDR3 protein: CSAISGRGANEQFF; CDR3 DNA: TGCAGTGCTATCAGCGGGAGGGGGGCCAATGAGCAGTTCTTC
clone size: many; V gene: TRBV19; D gene: .; J gene: TRBJ2-7; CDR3 protein: CASSTSQSSYEQYF; CDR3 DNA: TGTGCCAGTAGTACATCTCAGAGCTCCTACGAGCAGTACTTC
clone size: .; V gene: TRBV12-3/TRBV12-4; D gene: .; J gene: TRBJ1-2; CDR3 protein: CASSSETANYGYTF; CDR3 DNA: TGTGCCAGCAGCTCTGAGACAGCTAACTATGGCTACACCTTC
clone size: .; V gene: TRBV2; D gene: TRBD2; J gene: TRBJ2-1; CDR3 protein: CASLTTRLAGQYNEQFF; CDR3 DNA: TGTGCCAGCCTCACCACCCGGCTAGCGGGACAATACAATGAGCAGTTCTTC
clone size: many; V gene: TRBV18; D gene: .; J gene: TRBJ1-1; CDR3 protein: CASSPRDLSTEAFF; CDR3 DNA: TGTGCCAGCTCACCGAGAGATCTTTCCACTGAAGCTTTCTTT
clone size: many; V gene: TRBV7-2; D gene: .; J gene: TRBJ1-2; CDR3 protein: CASSGGGQSRGMYYGYTF; CDR3 DNA: TGTGCCAGCAGCGGGGGGGGGCAGAGCAGAGGGATGTACTATGGCTACACCTTC
clone size: .; V gene: TRBV12-3/TRBV12-4; D gene: .; J gene: TRBJ2-1; CDR3 protein: CAIRARYNEQFF; CDR3 DNA: TGTGCCATCCGTGCCCGCTACAATGAGCAGTTCTTC
clone size: few; V gene: TRBV29-1; D gene: .; J gene: TRBJ1-4; CDR3 protein: CSVLGRGSTTNEKLFF; CDR3 DNA: TGCAGCGTGCTTGGCAGGGGATCCACAACTAATGAAAAACTGTTTTTT
clone size: many; V gene: TRBV11-1; D gene: .; J gene: TRBJ2-2; CDR3 protein: CASSRELRTDTGELFF; CDR3 DNA: TGTGCCAGCAGCCGGGAGTTGAGGACGGATACCGGGGAGCTGTTTTTT
clone size: .; V gene: TRBV4-3; D gene: .; J gene: TRBJ1-6; CDR3 protein: CASSQQGENSPLHF; CDR3 DNA: TGCGCCAGCAGCCAACAAGGGGAAAATTCACCCCTCCACTTT
clone size: few; V gene: TRBV20-1; D gene: TRBD1; J gene: TRBJ1-2; CDR3 protein: CSARDSGQGARGYTF; CDR3 DNA: TGCAGTGCTAGAGATTCCGGACAGGGGGCTCGCGGCTACACCTTC
clone size: many; V gene: TRBV5-1; D gene: TRBD2; J gene: TRBJ2-2; CDR3 protein: CASSSRTSGDLNTGELFF; CDR3 DNA: TGCGCCAGCAGCTCGCGGACTAGCGGGGACCTGAACACCGGGGAGCTGTTTTTT
clone size: few; V gene: TRBV7-9; D gene: .; J gene: TRBJ1-1; CDR3 protein: CASSLTGAWTEAFF; CDR3 DNA: TGTGCCAGCAGCTTAACGGGGGCTTGGACTGAAGCTTTCTTT
clone size: .; V gene: TRBV20-1; D gene: TRBD1; J gene: TRBJ2-5; CDR3 protein: CSASGTVTQETQYF; CDR3 DNA: TGCAGCGCCTCGGGGACAGTTACCCAAGAGACCCAGTACTTC
clone size: many; V gene: TRBV7-3; D gene: .; J gene: TRBJ2-1; CDR3 protein: CASSLRGGTPRSSYNEQFF; CDR3 DNA: TGTGCCAGCAGCTTAAGAGGGGGAACTCCCAGAAGCTCCTACAATGAGCAGTTCTTC
clone size: .; V gene: TRBV20-1; D gene: TRBD2; J gene: TRBJ2-3; CDR3 protein: CSALAGGGTTDTQYF; CDR3 DNA: TGCAGTGCCTTAGCGGGCGGGGGGACCACAGATACGCAGTATTTT
clone size: .; V gene: TRBV30; D gene: .; J gene: TRBJ2-1; CDR3 protein: CAWSVEVGSYNEQFF; CDR3 DNA: TGTGCCTGGAGTGTTGAAGTAGGCTCCTACAATGAGCAGTTCTTC
clone size: .; V gene: TRBV15; D gene: .; J gene: TRBJ2-2; CDR3 protein: CATSSPNTGELFF; CDR3 DNA: TGTGCCACCAGCAGCCCAAACACCGGGGAGCTGTTTTTT
clone size: many; V gene: TRBV29-1; D gene: .; J gene: TRBJ2-2; CDR3 protein: CGGGYTGELFF; CDR3 DNA: TGCGGCGGGGGCTACACCGGGGAGCTGTTTTTT
clone size: .; V gene: TRBV5-1; D gene: .; J gene: TRBJ1-5; CDR3 protein: CASSIEGNQPQHF; CDR3 DNA: TGCGCCAGCAGCATTGAGGGCAATCAGCCCCAGCATTTT
clone size: many; V gene: TRBV7-2; D gene: TRBD2; J gene: TRBJ2-7; CDR3 protein: CASSSRLASYEQYF; CDR3 DNA: TGTGCCAGCAGCTCCCGACTAGCTAGCTACGAGCAGTACTTC
clone size: many; V gene: TRBV12-3/TRBV12-4; D gene: TRBD1; J gene: TRBJ1-4; CDR3 protein: CASSSGQGGGEKLFF; CDR3 DNA: TGTGCCAGCAGTTCTGGACAGGGAGGAGGTGAAAAACTGTTTTTT
clone size: .; V gene: TRBV12-3/TRBV12-4; D gene: TRBD2; J gene: TRBJ2-1; CDR3 protein: CASTPGTSADNEQFF; CDR3 DNA: TGTGCCAGCACTCCTGGAACTAGCGCTGACAATGAGCAGTTCTTC
clone size: .; V gene: TRBV11-2; D gene: .; J gene: TRBJ2-1; CDR3 protein: CASSLGSNLGNEQFF; CDR3 DNA: TGTGCCAGCAGCTTAGGGAGCAACCTGGGGAATGAGCAGTTCTTC
clone size: .; V gene: TRBV30; D gene: .; J gene: TRBJ1-6; CDR3 protein: CAWRDDPSSSPLHF; CDR3 DNA: TGTGCCTGGAGAGACGATCCCTCCTCATCACCCCTCCACTTT